This T cell receptor beta chain was recovered during a study of cytomegalovirus exposure and HLA in healthy donors. Study in general: Researchers found that around 80% of under 450 genotyped donors fell within the Caucasian-associated ancestry cluster. The study's findings and limits: In a later analysis, V- and J-gene trimming of beta chains associated with a DCLRE1C missense variant, replicated independently. HLA alleles were associated with 15,000 to 20,000 TCR beta sequences in a later analysis at 0.05 false discovery rate.

The study ran its PCR with 60 Vbeta and 13 Jbeta primers. Method: immunoSEQ multiplex PCR; TCRdb's copy keeps in-frame clones and lacks some. The table records about 180,000 clones, roughly 83% of them present only once. This clone was counted once. What it binds is not known. V dropped 1 base and J dropped 4; count of bases not matched to a gene: 9. Germline V gene data show CDR1 as SGHDT and CDR2 as YYEEEE. This CDR3 has 18 residues. The rearrangement links TRBV5-6 to TRBJ2-5; 14 nucleotides line up with TRBD2. This clonotype originated in a boy aged 2 to 9 in good health and CMV-seronegative. The material sequenced was PBMCs. This chain's CDR3 is CASSLSIGLAGGRETQYF. The CDR3 DNA sequence: TGTGCCAGCAGCTTGAGCATAGGACTAGCGGGGGGCAGAGAGACCCAGTACTTC.